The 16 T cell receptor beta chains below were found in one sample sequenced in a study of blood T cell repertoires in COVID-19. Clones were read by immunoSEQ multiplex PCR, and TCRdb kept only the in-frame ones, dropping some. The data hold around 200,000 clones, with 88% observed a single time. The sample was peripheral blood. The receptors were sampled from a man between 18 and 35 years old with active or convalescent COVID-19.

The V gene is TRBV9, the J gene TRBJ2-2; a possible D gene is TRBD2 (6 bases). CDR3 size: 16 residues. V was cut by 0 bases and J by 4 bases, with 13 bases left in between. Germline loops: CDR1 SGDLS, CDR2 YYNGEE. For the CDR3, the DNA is TGTGCCAGCAGCGTAGCTGCACTAGCTGGCACCGGGGAGCTGTTTTTT. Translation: CASSVAALAGTGELFF.

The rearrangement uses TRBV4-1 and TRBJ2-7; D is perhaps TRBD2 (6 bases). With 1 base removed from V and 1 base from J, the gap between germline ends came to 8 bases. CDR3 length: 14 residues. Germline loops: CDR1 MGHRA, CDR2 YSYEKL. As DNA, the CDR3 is TGCGCCAGCAGCCAAGTCCGGGGGTCCTACGAGCAGTACTTC. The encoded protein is CASSQVRGSYEQYF.

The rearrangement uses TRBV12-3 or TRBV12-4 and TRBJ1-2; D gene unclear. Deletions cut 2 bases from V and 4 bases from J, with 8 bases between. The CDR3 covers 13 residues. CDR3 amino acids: CASSLIQTYGYTF. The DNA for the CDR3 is TGTGCCAGCAGTTTAATACAGACCTATGGCTACACCTTC.

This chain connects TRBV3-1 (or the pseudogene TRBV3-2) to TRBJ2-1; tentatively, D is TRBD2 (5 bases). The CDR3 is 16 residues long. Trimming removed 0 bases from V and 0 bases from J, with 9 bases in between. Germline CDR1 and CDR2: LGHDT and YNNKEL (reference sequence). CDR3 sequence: CASSQDNSVSYNEQFF. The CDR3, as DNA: TGTGCCAGCAGCCAAGATAATAGCGTCTCCTACAATGAGCAGTTCTTC.

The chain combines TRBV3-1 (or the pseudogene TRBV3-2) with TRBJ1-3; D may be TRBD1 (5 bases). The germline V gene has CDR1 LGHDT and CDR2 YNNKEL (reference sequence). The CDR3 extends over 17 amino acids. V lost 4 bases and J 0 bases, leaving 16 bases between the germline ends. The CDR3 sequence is CASSPTLGGDSGNTIYF. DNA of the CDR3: TGTGCCAGCAGCCCTACCCTTGGGGGGGACTCTGGAAACACCATATATTTT.

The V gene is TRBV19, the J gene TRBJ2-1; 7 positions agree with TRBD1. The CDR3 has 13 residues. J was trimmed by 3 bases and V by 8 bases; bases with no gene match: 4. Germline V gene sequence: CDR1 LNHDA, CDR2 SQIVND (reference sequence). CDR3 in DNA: TGTGCCAGTGCAGGGGGATTCTACAATGAGCAGTTCTTC. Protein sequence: CASAGGFYNEQFF.

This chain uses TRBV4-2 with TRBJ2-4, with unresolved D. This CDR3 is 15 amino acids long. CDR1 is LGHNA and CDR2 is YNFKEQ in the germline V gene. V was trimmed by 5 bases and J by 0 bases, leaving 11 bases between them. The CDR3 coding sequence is TGTGCCAGCAGCTTTCTCCGACTAGCCAAAAACATTCAGTACTTC. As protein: CASSFLRLAKNIQYF.

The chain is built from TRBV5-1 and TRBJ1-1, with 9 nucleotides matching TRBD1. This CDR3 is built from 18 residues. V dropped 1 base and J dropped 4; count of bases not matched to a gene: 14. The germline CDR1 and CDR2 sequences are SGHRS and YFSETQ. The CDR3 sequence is CASSLLFGTGSTGTEAFF. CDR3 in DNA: TGCGCCAGCAGCTTGCTCTTCGGGACAGGGTCGACAGGCACTGAAGCTTTCTTT.

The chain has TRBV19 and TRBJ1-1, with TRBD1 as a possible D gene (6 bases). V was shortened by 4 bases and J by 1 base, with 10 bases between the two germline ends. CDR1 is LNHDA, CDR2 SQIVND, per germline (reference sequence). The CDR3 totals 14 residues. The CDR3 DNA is TGTGCCAGTAGTAGGTCGGACAGGAACACTGAAGCTTTCTTT. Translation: CASSRSDRNTEAFF. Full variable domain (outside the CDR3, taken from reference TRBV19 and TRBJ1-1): DGGITQSPKYLFRKEGQNVTLSCEQNLNHDAMYWYRQDPGQGLRLIYYSQIVNDFQKGDIAEGYSVSREKKESFPLTVTSAQKNPTAFYLCASSRSDRNTEAFFGQGTRLTVV.

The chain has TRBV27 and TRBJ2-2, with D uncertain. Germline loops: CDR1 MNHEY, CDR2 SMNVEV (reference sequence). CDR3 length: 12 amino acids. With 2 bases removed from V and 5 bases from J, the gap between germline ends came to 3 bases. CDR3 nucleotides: TGTGCCAGCAGTTTACAGACCGGGGAGCTGTTTTTT. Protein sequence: CASSLQTGELFF.

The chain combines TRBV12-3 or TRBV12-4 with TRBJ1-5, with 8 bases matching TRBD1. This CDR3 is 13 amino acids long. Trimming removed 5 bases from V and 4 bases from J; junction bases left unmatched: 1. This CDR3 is CASSRDRNQPQHF. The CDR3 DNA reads TGTGCCAGCAGTCGGGACAGGAATCAGCCCCAGCATTTT.

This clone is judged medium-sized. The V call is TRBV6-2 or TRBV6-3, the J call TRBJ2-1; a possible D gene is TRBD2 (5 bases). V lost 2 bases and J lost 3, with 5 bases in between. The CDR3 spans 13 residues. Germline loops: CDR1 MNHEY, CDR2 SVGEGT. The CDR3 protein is CASSYRDYNEQFF. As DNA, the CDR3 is TGTGCCAGCAGTTACCGGGACTACAATGAGCAGTTCTTC.

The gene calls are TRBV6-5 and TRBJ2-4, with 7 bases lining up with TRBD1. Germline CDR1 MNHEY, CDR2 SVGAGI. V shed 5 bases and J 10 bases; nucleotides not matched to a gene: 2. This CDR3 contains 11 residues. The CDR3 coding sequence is TGTGCCAGCAGTACACAGGGGATTCAGTACTTC. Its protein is CASSTQGIQYF.

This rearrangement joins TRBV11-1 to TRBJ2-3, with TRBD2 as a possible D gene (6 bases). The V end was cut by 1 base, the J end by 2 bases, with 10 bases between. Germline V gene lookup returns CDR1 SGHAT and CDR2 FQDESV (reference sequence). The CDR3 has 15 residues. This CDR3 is CASSLDGRTTDTQYF. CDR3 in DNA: TGTGCCAGCAGCTTAGACGGGAGAACCACAGATACGCAGTATTTT. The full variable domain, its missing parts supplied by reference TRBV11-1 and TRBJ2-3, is EAEVAQSPRYKITEKSQAVAFWCDPISGHATLYWYRQILGQGPELLVQFQDESVVDDSQLPKDRFSAERLKGVDSTLKIQPAELGDSAMYLCASSLDGRTTDTQYFGPGTRLTVL.

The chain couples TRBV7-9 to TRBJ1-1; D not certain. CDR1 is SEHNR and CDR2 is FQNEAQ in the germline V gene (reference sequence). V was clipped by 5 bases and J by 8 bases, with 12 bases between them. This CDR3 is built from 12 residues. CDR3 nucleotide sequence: TGTGCCAGCAGCCTCTCCAGGCTCGAAGCTTTCTTT. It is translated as CASSLSRLEAFF.

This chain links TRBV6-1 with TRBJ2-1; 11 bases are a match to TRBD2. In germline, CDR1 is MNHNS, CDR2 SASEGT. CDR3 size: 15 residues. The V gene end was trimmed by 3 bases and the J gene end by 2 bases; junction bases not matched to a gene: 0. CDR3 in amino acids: CASSDSGGAYNEQFF. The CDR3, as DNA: TGTGCCAGCAGTGATAGCGGGGGGGCCTACAATGAGCAGTTCTTC.